This T cell receptor beta chain is drawn from a study of OX40 agonist ivuxolimab in advanced cancers. Study-wide results and caveats: Expanded clones were, on average, more numerous among CD8+ T cells than CD4+.

On this clone itself: Its antigen is still unknown.

TCRdb's copy holds only in-frame clones and misses some; the assay was immunoSEQ multiplex PCR. The table lists 60,000 or so clones, approximately 91% of them singletons. The sequenced sample was CD4+ or CD8+ T cells sorted from blood, obtained in a trial of the OX40 agonist ivuxolimab. This sequence was found in an adult with an advanced solid tumor such as melanoma, head and neck, liver or kidney cancer.

The CDR3 DNA sequence: TGTGCCAGCAGCTCGGACGGATACACTGAAGCTTTCTTT. This gives the protein CASSSDGYTEAFF. The genes are TRBV7-6 and TRBJ1-1; D is uncertain. Germline CDR1 is SGHVS and CDR2 is FNYEAQ. The V gene lost 4 bases and the J gene lost 3 bases, with 9 bases spanning the gap. This CDR3 has 13 amino acids.